Presented here are 22 T cell receptor beta chains from one specimen sequenced in a study of CD8 T cells in Susac syndrome. It was with random hexamers that roughly 0.5 to 1 ug RNA was reverse transcribed. TCRdb processed the immunoSEQ multiplex PCR reads anew with MiXCR; each CDR3 protein has one entry. This sample has about 120,000 distinct CDR3 sequences, with roughly 94% found just once. The specimen was CD4+ T cells from PBMCs. All receptors come from a human donor with multiple sclerosis.

The chain employs TRBV20-1 and TRBJ2-2, with 10 bases aligning to TRBD2. Germline lookup yields CDR1 DFQATT and CDR2 SNEGSKA (reference sequence). This CDR3 region has 15 residues. V trimming: 5 bases; J trimming: 5 bases; junction bases outside the gene matches: 8. In nucleotides, the CDR3 is TGCAGTGCTGAACCGGGACTAGCGCGGACCGGGGAGCTGTTTTTT. Protein product: CSAEPGLARTGELFF.

The genes are TRBV15 and TRBJ2-5; the D is unclear. The CDR3 contains 12 residues. The germline V and J ends were trimmed by 0 bases and 9 bases, with 8 bases remaining between them. Germline-derived CDR1 and CDR2 are LNHNV and YYDKDF (reference sequence). This CDR3 is CATSREWRSQYF. CDR3 coding DNA: TGTGCCACCAGCAGAGAATGGCGGTCCCAGTACTTC.

J is TRBJ1-4 and V is TRBV4-2; D not resolved. CDR3 size: 16 residues. V lost 0 bases to trimming and J lost 2 bases, with 10 bases between them. The germline CDR1 and CDR2 sequences are LGHNA and YNFKEQ. For the CDR3, the DNA is TGTGCCAGCAGCCAAGATGGACGGAGGACTAATGAAAAACTGTTTTTT. This codes for CASSQDGRRTNEKLFF.

This chain links TRBV12-3 or TRBV12-4 with TRBJ2-1, with 9 bases matching TRBD2. J lost 8 bases, V lost 6 bases, and 8 bases had no gene match. The CDR3 has 14 amino acids. The CDR3 DNA is TGTGCCAGCAGCCCCTCGACTAGCGGTGATGAGCAGTTCTTC. As protein: CASSPSTSGDEQFF.

This sequence joins TRBV2 and TRBJ2-7; no reliable D call. Trimming took off 1 base at V and 3 bases at J, with 10 bases between the two ends. The germline V gene has CDR1 SNHLY and CDR2 FYNNEI. There are 14 residues in the CDR3. This chain's CDR3 is CASSEDIFFYEQYF. CDR3 bases: TGTGCCAGCAGTGAAGACATTTTTTTCTACGAGCAGTACTTC.

This clonotype was observed a single time. This chain links TRBV3-1 with TRBJ2-7; D gene uncertain. The CDR3 sequence is 13 residues long. Germline-derived CDR1 and CDR2 are LGHDT and YNNKEL (reference sequence). With 3 bases removed from V and 5 bases from J, the gap between germline ends came to 11 bases. The CDR3 DNA follows: TGTGCCAGCAGCCAGATACAAGGCGACGAGCAGTACTTC. Translating gives CASSQIQGDEQYF.

The chain is built from TRBV7-9 and TRBJ2-7; 10 nucleotides match TRBD1. Trimming took 8 bases from V and 3 from J; bases not matched to a gene: 16. The CDR3 loop spans 17 amino acids. Germline values: CDR1 SEHNR, CDR2 FQNEAQ (reference sequence). The CDR3 coding sequence is TGTGCCAGCCCGCCCCCCGGGACAGGGGTGGGTGGCTACGAGCAGTACTTC. Encoded protein: CASPPPGTGVGGYEQYF.

The gene calls are TRBV18 and TRBJ2-1, with D perhaps matching TRBD2 (6 bases). Germline lookup yields CDR1 KGHSH and CDR2 LQKENI. Trimming took 6 bases from V and 8 from J, leaving 14 bases between them. CDR3 length equals 13 residues. The CDR3 sequence: CASSPPGEDEQFF. The CDR3 DNA sequence: TGTGCCAGCTCGCCTCCGGGGGAAGATGAGCAGTTCTTC.

This clonotype was detected only once. The chain carries TRBV7-2 and TRBJ2-1; D is ambiguous. V gave up 4 bases and J gave up 4 bases, with 5 bases separating them. CDR3 size: 12 residues. Looked up from germline, CDR1 is SGHTA and CDR2 is FQGNSA. CDR3 sequence: CASSSRYNEQFF. In nucleotides, the CDR3 is TGTGCCAGCAGCTCCCGTTACAATGAGCAGTTCTTC.

This chain links TRBV30 with TRBJ1-5; no reliable D call. V lost 4 bases and J 1 base, leaving 11 bases between the germline ends. CDR3 length equals 14 residues. Germline CDR1 reads GTSNPN; CDR2 reads SVGIG (reference sequence). CDR3 nucleotides: TGTGCCTGGACTTCGGCTGGGAGCAATCAGCCCCAGCATTTT. Amino acids: CAWTSAGSNQPQHF.

The V and J genes are TRBV20-1 and TRBJ2-5, with no clear D. V was shortened by 3 bases and J by 4 bases, with 12 bases between the two germline ends. The CDR3 runs to 13 residues. Looked up from germline, CDR1 is DFQATT and CDR2 is SNEGSKA (reference sequence). The CDR3 sequence is CSASLAVGETQYF. CDR3 DNA sequence: TGCAGTGCTAGCCTCGCAGTGGGAGAGACCCAGTACTTC.

The V gene is TRBV7-8, the J gene TRBJ2-1; 7 positions match TRBD2. Trimming at V came to 7 bases and at J to 9 bases, leaving 15 bases not matched to a gene. Germline V gene lookup returns CDR1 SGHVS and CDR2 FQNEAQ. This CDR3 has 15 amino acids. For the CDR3, the DNA is TGTGCCAGCATCTCGGGCGGGAGCCATGTCGGTGAGCAGTTCTTC. Translating gives CASISGGSHVGEQFF.

The chain links TRBV2 to TRBJ2-3; 9 nucleotides align to TRBD2. CDR3 size: 16 residues. Germline-derived CDR1 and CDR2 are SNHLY and FYNNEI. Unmatched junction bases numbered 10, after V lost 5 bases and J lost 4 bases. The CDR3 protein is CASSFTGTSTSDTQYF. The CDR3 coding sequence is TGTGCCAGCAGTTTTACCGGGACTAGCACATCAGATACGCAGTATTTT.

The V call is TRBV7-9, the J call TRBJ1-1; D perhaps matches TRBD1 (6 bases). Trimming left V 6 bases short and J 0 bases short, with 11 bases between. The CDR3 is 14 amino acids. Germline V gives CDR1 SEHNR, CDR2 FQNEAQ (reference sequence). The CDR3 nucleotides read TGTGCCAGCAGTCCAGGACAGATGAACACTGAAGCTTTCTTT. Translation: CASSPGQMNTEAFF.

The chain recombines TRBV5-4 with TRBJ2-3, with D hard to call. V was pared by 4 bases and J by 3 bases, with 15 bases between. Germline loops: CDR1 SGHNT, CDR2 YYREEE (reference sequence). The CDR3 extends over 15 amino acids. The DNA for the CDR3 is TGTGCCAGCAGCAAGAGGACGGGCGGAACAGATACGCAGTATTTT. This gives the protein CASSKRTGGTDTQYF.

The CDR3 coding sequence is TGTGCCAGCAGTTTATACTGGGACAGGGGTAATCAGCCCCAGCATTTT. Its protein product is CASSLYWDRGNQPQHF. This chain joins TRBV27 and TRBJ1-5; TRBD1 matches 10 bases. The CDR3 covers 16 residues. The V gene end was trimmed by 1 base and the J gene end by 4 bases; junction bases not matched to a gene: 4. Germline V gene sequence: CDR1 MNHEY, CDR2 SMNVEV (reference sequence).

The chain couples TRBV5-1 to TRBJ2-5, with 12 bases identical to TRBD1. CDR1 and CDR2 from the germline V gene are SGHRS and YFSETQ. The CDR3 runs to 16 residues. The ends lost 0 bases at V and 3 bases at J; junction bases unmatched: 3. CDR3 in amino acids: CASSLEGTGGEETQYF. In DNA, the CDR3 is TGCGCCAGCAGCTTGGAAGGGACAGGGGGCGAAGAGACCCAGTACTTC.

This clonotype occurred a few times. The chain carries TRBV29-1 and TRBJ2-7; D perhaps matches TRBD1 (6 bases). The CDR3 spans 13 residues. The germline CDR1 and CDR2 sequences are SQVTM and ANQGSEA. Trimming cost V 5 bases and J 3 bases, with 14 bases left between them. The CDR3 coding sequence is TGCAGCGTTCCCGGGACACTCTTCTACGAGCAGTACTTC. Translated: CSVPGTLFYEQYF.

This clonotype was observed a single time. This chain connects TRBV19 to TRBJ2-7, with no clear D. Germline CDR1 and CDR2: LNHDA and SQIVND (reference sequence). V lost 5 bases and J lost 2, with 10 bases in between. The CDR3 runs 13 residues. CDR3 protein: CASSLTNTYEQYF. CDR3 in DNA: TGTGCCAGTAGTTTAACCAATACCTACGAGCAGTACTTC.

This CDR3 is CASSSLRGEQYF. The CDR3, as DNA: TGTGCCAGCAGCAGCCTAAGGGGCGAGCAGTACTTC. The chain is built from TRBV3-1 and TRBJ2-7; maybe TRBD1 (5 bases). V was pared by 5 bases and J by 6 bases, with 11 bases between. Germline V gives CDR1 LGHDT, CDR2 YNNKEL (reference sequence). The CDR3 covers 12 residues.

V and J are TRBV3-1 and TRBJ2-5; TRBD1 matches 7 bases. Germline V gene sequence: CDR1 LGHDT, CDR2 YNNKEL (reference sequence). The CDR3 covers 16 residues. With V trimmed by 4 bases and J by 1 base, 9 bases remained unmatched. The CDR3 loop is CASSRAGTAIQETQYF. CDR3 bases: TGTGCCAGCAGCCGGGCCGGGACAGCAATCCAAGAGACCCAGTACTTC.

This clonotype was seen only once. This chain connects TRBV20-1 to TRBJ2-7, with D possibly TRBD2 on 7 matching bases. CDR1 and CDR2 from the germline V gene are DFQATT and SNEGSKA (reference sequence). V lost 3 bases, J lost 0 bases, and 18 bases lay in between. The CDR3 totals 16 residues. CDR3 sequence reads: CSASDPGRGSSYEQYF. CDR3 coding DNA: TGCAGTGCTAGTGACCCAGGGAGGGGGAGCTCCTACGAGCAGTACTTC.